One sample yielded the 12 T cell receptor beta chains listed below, sequenced in a study of OX40 agonist ivuxolimab in advanced cancers. Data came from immunoSEQ multiplex PCR; TCRdb stores just in-frame clones and leaves some out. The sample gives about 91,000 clones, about 87% of which show up once; about 4% is in the top ten. The specimen was CD4+ or CD8+ T cells sorted from blood, collected in a trial of the OX40 agonist ivuxolimab. The receptors derive from an adult with an advanced solid tumor such as melanoma, head and neck, liver or kidney cancer.

V and J are TRBV7-2 and TRBJ2-1; 7 bases fit TRBD2. This CDR3 region has 15 residues. The germline CDR1 and CDR2 sequences are SGHTA and FQGNSA. Trimming at V came to 2 bases and at J to 9 bases, leaving 10 bases not matched to a gene. The CDR3 protein is CASSLRGRAGSEQFF. In DNA form, the CDR3 reads TGTGCCAGCAGCTTACGAGGGAGGGCCGGGAGTGAGCAGTTCTTC.

The chain joins TRBV7-2 to TRBJ1-2; TRBD1 agrees at 7 bases. The V and J ends lost 2 bases and 4 bases, in that order; junction bases with no gene match: 1. This CDR3 contains 13 residues. Germline CDR1 reads SGHTA; CDR2 reads FQGNSA. CDR3 region: CASSLYRGYGYTF. Written as DNA, the CDR3 is TGTGCCAGCAGCTTATACAGGGGCTATGGCTACACCTTC.

This rearrangement joins TRBV28 to TRBJ1-2; D uncertain. The CDR3 is made up of 11 amino acids. The V end lost 4 bases, the J end lost 8 bases, and 8 bases lay between the germline ends. CDR1 is MDHEN and CDR2 is SYDVKM in the germline V gene. Here the CDR3 reads CASSSPRGYTF. The CDR3 DNA is TGTGCCAGCAGTTCGCCCAGGGGCTACACCTTC.

The chain couples TRBV29-1 to TRBJ1-1; D not resolved. The CDR3 is made up of 13 amino acids. The germline V and J ends were trimmed by 1 base and 1 base, with 7 bases remaining between them. Looked up from germline, CDR1 is SQVTM and CDR2 is ANQGSEA. CDR3 in amino acids: CSVEGQRNTEAFF. The CDR3 DNA is TGCAGCGTTGAAGGACAAAGGAACACTGAAGCTTTCTTT.

V gene TRBV7-6 combines with J gene TRBJ2-7; the D is unclear. There are 12 residues in the CDR3. V shed 5 bases and J shed 2 bases, with 7 bases lying between them. Looked up from germline, CDR1 is SGHVS and CDR2 is FNYEAQ. The CDR3 protein is CASSPSTYEQYF. As DNA, the CDR3 is TGTGCCAGCAGCCCCTCTACCTACGAGCAGTACTTC.

There are a few counts of this clone. This chain joins TRBV27 and TRBJ2-3; 7 nucleotides line up with TRBD2. J gave up 4 bases and V 1 base, and 8 bases lay outside the gene matches. This CDR3 has 16 residues. CDR1 is MNHEY, CDR2 SMNVEV, per germline (reference sequence). DNA of the CDR3: TGTGCCAGCAGTTTATTCACTAGCCGGGGGGCAGATACGCAGTATTTT. This encodes CASSLFTSRGADTQYF.

The rearrangement links TRBV5-6 to TRBJ1-5; D might be TRBD1 (6 bases). The CDR3 totals 15 residues. V was shortened by 0 bases and J by 3 bases, with 10 bases between the two germline ends. The V gene's germline CDR1 is SGHDT and CDR2 YYEEEE. The CDR3 DNA follows: TGTGCCAGCAGCTTGGGACAGGAGTACAATCAGCCCCAGCATTTT. Residues: CASSLGQEYNQPQHF.

This clone is classed as medium-sized. Here the CDR3 DNA reads TGTGCCAGCAGCATTTATCGGACAGTTCGGAACACTGAAGCTTTCTTT. Translating it yields CASSIYRTVRNTEAFF. The chain recombines TRBV21-1 with TRBJ1-1; TRBD1 is the table's D call, not checked against the DNA. TRBV21-1 is marked as a pseudogene. The CDR3 is 16 amino acids.

The chain recombines TRBV7-2 with TRBJ2-2; maybe TRBD1 (5 bases). V lost 5 bases and J lost 9, with 13 bases in between. The CDR3 is 13 residues long. CDR1 is SGHTA, CDR2 FQGNSA, per germline. The CDR3 here is CASSPLRDRELFF. The CDR3 coding sequence is TGTGCCAGCAGCCCCCTCAGGGATCGGGAGCTGTTTTTT.

This chain joins TRBV11-2 and TRBJ1-1, with TRBD1 matching 9 bases. Per the germline V gene, CDR1 is SGHAT and CDR2 is FQNNGV. The CDR3 consists of 15 residues. The V gene end was trimmed by 1 base and the J gene end by 5 bases; junction bases not matched to a gene: 5. CDR3 in DNA: TGTGCCAGCAGCTTAGTTGGACAGGGGAGAACTGAAGCTTTCTTT. Protein sequence: CASSLVGQGRTEAFF. Full variable domain (missing parts from reference TRBV11-2 and TRBJ1-1): EAGVAQSPRYKIIEKRQSVAFWCNPISGHATLYWYQQILGQGPKLLIQFQNNGVVDDSQLPKDRFSAERLKGVDSTLKIQPAKLEDSAVYLCASSLVGQGRTEAFFGQGTRLTVV.

This sequence joins TRBV6-5 and TRBJ2-7, with 8 bases aligning to TRBD1. There are 13 residues in the CDR3. In germline, CDR1 is MNHEY, CDR2 SVGAGI. The ends lost 8 bases at V and 3 bases at J; junction bases unmatched: 6. Here the CDR3 DNA reads TGTGCCAGCGGAGACAGGGGTGGCTACGAGCAGTACTTC. Translating gives CASGDRGGYEQYF.

The CDR3 is CASSQDTGIRGEKLFF. DNA for the CDR3: TGCGCCAGCAGCCAGGATACAGGGATCAGGGGGGAAAAACTGTTTTTT. The V gene is TRBV4-3, the J gene TRBJ1-4; 7 bases are shared with TRBD1. In germline, CDR1 is LGHNA, CDR2 YSLEER. Trimming cost V 3 bases and J 8 bases; bases outside gene matches: 12. The CDR3 is 16 amino acids.